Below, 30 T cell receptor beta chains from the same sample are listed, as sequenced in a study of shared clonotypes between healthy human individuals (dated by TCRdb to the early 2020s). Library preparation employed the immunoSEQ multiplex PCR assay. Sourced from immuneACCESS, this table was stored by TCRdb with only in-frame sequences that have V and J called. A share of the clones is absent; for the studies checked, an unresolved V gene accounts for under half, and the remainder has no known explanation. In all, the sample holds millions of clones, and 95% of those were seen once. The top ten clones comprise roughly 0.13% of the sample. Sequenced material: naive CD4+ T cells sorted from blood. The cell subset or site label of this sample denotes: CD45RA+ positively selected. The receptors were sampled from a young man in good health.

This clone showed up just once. CDR3 region: CASSLGSQDTQYF. CDR3 in DNA: TGTGCCAGCAGCCTAGGCTCCCAAGATACGCAGTATTTT. The chain links TRBV7-2 to TRBJ2-3; D unclear. The CDR3 is made up of 13 amino acids. V gave up 5 bases and J gave up 5 bases, with 11 bases separating them. The V gene's germline CDR1 is SGHTA and CDR2 FQGNSA.

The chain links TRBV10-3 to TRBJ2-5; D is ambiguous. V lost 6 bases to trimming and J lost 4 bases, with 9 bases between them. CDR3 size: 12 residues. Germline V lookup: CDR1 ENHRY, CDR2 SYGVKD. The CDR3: CAISPGPETQYF. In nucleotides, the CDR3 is TGTGCCATCAGCCCGGGCCCAGAGACCCAGTACTTC.

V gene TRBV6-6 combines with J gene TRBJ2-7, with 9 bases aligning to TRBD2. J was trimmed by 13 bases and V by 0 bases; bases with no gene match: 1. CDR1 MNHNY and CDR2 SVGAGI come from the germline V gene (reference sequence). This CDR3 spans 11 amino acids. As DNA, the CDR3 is TGTGCCAGCAGTTACTCCGGGACTAGCTACTTC. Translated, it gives CASSYSGTSYF.

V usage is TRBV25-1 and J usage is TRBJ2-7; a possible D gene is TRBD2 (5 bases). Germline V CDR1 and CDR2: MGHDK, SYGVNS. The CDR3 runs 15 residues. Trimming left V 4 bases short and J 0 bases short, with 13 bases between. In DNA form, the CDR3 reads TGTGCCAGCAGTGCCTCCGGGAAGAGCTCCTACGAGCAGTACTTC. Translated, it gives CASSASGKSSYEQYF.

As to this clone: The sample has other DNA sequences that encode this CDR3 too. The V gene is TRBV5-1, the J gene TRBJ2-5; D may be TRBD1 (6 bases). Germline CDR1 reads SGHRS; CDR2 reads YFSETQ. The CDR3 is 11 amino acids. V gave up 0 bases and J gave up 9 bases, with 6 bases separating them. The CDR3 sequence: CASSLEGAQYF. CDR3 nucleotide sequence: TGCGCCAGCAGCTTGGAGGGGGCCCAGTACTTC.

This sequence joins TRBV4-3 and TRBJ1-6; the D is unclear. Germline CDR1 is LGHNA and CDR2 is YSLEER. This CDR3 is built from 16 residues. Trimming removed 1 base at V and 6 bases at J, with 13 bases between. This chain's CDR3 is CASSQVIASPNSPLHF. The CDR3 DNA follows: TGCGCCAGCAGCCAAGTTATAGCGTCCCCTAATTCACCCCTCCACTTT.

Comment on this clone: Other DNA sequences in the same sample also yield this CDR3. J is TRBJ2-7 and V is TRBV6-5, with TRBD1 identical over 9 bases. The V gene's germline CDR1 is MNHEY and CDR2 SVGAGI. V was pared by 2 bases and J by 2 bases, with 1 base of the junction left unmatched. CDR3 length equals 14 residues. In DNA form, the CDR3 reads TGTGCCAGCAGTTACAGACAGGGGGCCTACGAGCAGTACTTC. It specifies CASSYRQGAYEQYF.

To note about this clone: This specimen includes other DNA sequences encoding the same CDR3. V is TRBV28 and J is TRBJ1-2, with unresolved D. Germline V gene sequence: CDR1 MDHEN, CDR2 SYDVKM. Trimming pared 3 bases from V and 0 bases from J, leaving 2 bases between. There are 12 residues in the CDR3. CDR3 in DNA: TGTGCCAGCAGTTTCCCTAACTATGGCTACACCTTC. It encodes CASSFPNYGYTF.

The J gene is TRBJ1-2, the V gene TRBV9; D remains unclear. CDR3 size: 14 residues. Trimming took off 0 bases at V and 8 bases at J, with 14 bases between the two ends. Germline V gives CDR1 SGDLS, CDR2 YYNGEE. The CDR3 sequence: CASSVGAGPRGYTF. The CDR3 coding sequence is TGTGCCAGCAGCGTAGGGGCAGGTCCAAGGGGCTACACCTTC.

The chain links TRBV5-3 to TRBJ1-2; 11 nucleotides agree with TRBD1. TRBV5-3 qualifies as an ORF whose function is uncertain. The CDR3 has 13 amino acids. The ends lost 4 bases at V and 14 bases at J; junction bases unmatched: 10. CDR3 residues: CARSPRTGGESTF. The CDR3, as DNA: TGTGCCAGAAGCCCCAGGACAGGGGGCGAGAGTACCTTC.

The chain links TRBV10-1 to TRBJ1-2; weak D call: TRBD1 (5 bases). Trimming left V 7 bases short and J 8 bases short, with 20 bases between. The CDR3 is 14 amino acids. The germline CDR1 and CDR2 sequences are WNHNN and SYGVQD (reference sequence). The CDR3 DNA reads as TGCGCCAGCAACCCGCCGGGAGGGGCCTACGGCTACACCTTC. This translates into CASNPPGGAYGYTF.

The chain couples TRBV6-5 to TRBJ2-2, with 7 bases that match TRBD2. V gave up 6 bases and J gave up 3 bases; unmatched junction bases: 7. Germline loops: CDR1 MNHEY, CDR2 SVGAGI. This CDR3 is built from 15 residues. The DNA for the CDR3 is TGTGCCAGCAGAGTGGTGGCGGGAGACACCGGGGAGCTGTTTTTT. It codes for CASRVVAGDTGELFF.

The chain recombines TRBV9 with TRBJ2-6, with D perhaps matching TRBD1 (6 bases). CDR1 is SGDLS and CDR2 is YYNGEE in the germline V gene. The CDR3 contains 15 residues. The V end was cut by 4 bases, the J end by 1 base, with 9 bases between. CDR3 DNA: TGTGCCAGCAGCCTCACAGGGTCTGGGGCCAACGTCCTGACTTTC. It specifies CASSLTGSGANVLTF.

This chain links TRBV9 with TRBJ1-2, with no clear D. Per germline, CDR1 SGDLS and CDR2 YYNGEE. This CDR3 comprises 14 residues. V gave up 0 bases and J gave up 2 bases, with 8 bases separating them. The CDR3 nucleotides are TGTGCCAGCAGCGTAGACACACTAAACTATGGCTACACCTTC. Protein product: CASSVDTLNYGYTF. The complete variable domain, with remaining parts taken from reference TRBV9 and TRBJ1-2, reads DSGVTQTPKHLITATGQRVTLRCSPRSGDLSVYWYQQSLDQGLQFLIQYYNGEERAKGNILERFSAQQFPDLHSELNLSSLELGDSALYFCASSVDTLNYGYTFGSGTRLTVV.

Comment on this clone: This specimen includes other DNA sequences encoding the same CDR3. The CDR3 loop is CASSLVHYEQYF. CDR3 sequence (DNA): TGTGCCAGCAGCTTAGTCCACTACGAGCAGTACTTC. The gene calls are TRBV7-9 and TRBJ2-7; D call uncertain. This CDR3 spans 12 amino acids. V was cut by 1 base and J by 3 bases, with 4 bases left in between. Per germline, CDR1 SEHNR and CDR2 FQNEAQ (reference sequence).

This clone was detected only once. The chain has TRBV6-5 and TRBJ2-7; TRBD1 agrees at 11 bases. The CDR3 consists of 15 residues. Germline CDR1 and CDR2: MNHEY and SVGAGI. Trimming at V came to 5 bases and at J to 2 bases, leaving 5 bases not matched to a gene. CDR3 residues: CASSKPGQGAYEQYF. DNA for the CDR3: TGTGCCAGCAGTAAACCGGGACAGGGGGCCTACGAGCAGTACTTC.

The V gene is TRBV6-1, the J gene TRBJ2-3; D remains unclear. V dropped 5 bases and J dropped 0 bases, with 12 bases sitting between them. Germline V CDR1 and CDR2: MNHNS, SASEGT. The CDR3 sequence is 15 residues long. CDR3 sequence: CASSMAQASTDTQYF. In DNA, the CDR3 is TGTGCCAGCAGTATGGCCCAAGCTAGCACAGATACGCAGTATTTT.

CDR3 sequence (DNA): TGTGCCAGCAGTTACTTCGCTAGCGGGGGCACAGATACGCAGTATTTT. Its protein product is CASSYFASGGTDTQYF. The genes are TRBV6-5 and TRBJ2-3; 9 nucleotides agree with TRBD2. The CDR3 length is 16 residues. CDR1 is MNHEY and CDR2 is SVGAGI in the germline V gene. Germline trimming cut 1 base from V and 1 base from J; bases unmatched to any gene: 3.

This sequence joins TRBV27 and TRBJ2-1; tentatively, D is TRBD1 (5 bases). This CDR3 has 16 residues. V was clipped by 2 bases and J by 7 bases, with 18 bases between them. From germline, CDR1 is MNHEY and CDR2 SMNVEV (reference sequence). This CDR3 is CASSLTTPVGANEQFF. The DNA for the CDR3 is TGTGCCAGCAGTTTAACGACCCCTGTTGGGGCTAATGAGCAGTTCTTC.

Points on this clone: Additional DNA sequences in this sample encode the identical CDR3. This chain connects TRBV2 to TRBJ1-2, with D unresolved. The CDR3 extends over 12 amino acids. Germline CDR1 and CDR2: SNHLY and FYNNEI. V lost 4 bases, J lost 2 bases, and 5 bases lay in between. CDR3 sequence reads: CASSVQNYGYTF. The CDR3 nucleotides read TGTGCCAGCAGTGTACAAAACTATGGCTACACCTTC.

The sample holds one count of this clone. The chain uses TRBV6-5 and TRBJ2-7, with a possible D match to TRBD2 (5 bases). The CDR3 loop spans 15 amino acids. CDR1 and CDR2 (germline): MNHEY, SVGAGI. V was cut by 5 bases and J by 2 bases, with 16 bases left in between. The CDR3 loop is CASSQIETRAYEQYF. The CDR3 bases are TGTGCCAGCAGTCAAATAGAAACGAGGGCCTACGAGCAGTACTTC.

CDR3 loop: CASSADRGSETQYF. CDR3 DNA: TGTGCCAGCAGTGCGGACAGGGGATCAGAGACCCAGTACTTC. The chain links TRBV6-1 to TRBJ2-5; 9 nucleotides line up with TRBD1. V lost 4 bases to trimming and J lost 4 bases; unmatched junction nucleotides: 4. The CDR3 is 14 amino acids. Germline V CDR1 and CDR2: MNHNS, SASEGT.

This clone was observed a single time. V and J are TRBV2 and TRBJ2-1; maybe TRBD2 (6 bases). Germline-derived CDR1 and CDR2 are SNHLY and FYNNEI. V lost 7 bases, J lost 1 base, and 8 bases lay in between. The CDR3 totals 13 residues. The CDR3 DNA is TGTGCCAGCATGCGGGGTTCCTACAATGAGCAGTTCTTC. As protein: CASMRGSYNEQFF.

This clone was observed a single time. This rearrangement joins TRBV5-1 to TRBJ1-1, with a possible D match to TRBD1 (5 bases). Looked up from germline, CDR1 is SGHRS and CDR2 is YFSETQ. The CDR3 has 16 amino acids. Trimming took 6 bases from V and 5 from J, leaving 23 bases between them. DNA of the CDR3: TGCGCCAGCACCCAGGAGATTCTGGGGGTAGGTACTGAAGCTTTCTTT. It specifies CASTQEILGVGTEAFF.

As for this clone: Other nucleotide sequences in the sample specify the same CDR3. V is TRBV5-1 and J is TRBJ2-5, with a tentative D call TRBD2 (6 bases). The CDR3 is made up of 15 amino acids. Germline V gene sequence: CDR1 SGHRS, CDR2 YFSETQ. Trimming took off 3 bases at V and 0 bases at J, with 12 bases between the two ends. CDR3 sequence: CASSSEGGYQETQYF. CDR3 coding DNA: TGCGCCAGCAGCTCCGAGGGAGGATACCAAGAGACCCAGTACTTC.

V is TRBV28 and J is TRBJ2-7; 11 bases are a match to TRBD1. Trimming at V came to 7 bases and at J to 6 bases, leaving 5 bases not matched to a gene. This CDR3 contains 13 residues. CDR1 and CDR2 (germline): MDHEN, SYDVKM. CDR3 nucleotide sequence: TGTGCCAGCACGTCCGGGACAGGGGGCGAGCAGTACTTC. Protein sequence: CASTSGTGGEQYF.

CDR3 region: CASSSLLAPLHF. The CDR3 DNA sequence: TGTGCCAGCAGTTCCCTCCTAGCACCCCTCCACTTT. The rearrangement joins TRBV6-5 to TRBJ1-6; D remains ambiguous. Trimming stripped 4 bases from V and 11 bases from J, with 9 bases between. The CDR3 loop spans 12 amino acids. The V gene's germline CDR1 is MNHEY and CDR2 SVGAGI.

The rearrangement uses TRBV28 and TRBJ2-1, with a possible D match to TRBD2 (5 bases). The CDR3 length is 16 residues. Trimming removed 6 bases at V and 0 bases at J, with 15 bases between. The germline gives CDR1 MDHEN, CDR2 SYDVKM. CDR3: CASRSQKGDSYNEQFF. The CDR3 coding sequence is TGTGCCAGCAGGTCCCAGAAGGGAGACTCCTACAATGAGCAGTTCTTC. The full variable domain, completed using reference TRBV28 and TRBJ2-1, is DVKVTQSSRYLVKRTGEKVFLECVQDMDHENMFWYRQDPGLGLRLIYFSYDVKMKEKGDIPEGYSVSREKKERFSLILESASTNQTSMYLCASRSQKGDSYNEQFFGPGTRLTVL.

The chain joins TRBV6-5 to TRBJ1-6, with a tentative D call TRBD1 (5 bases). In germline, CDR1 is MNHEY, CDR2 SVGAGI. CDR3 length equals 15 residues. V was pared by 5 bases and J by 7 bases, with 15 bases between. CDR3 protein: CASSPLVGGNSPLHF. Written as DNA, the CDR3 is TGTGCCAGCAGTCCACTGGTGGGGGGAAATTCACCCCTCCACTTT.

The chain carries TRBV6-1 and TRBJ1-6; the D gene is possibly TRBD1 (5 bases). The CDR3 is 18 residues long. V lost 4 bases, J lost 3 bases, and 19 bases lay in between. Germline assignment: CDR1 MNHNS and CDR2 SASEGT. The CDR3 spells CASSGTFGGSIYNSPLHF. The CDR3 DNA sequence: TGTGCCAGCAGTGGGACGTTCGGGGGGTCGATCTATAATTCACCCCTCCACTTT.